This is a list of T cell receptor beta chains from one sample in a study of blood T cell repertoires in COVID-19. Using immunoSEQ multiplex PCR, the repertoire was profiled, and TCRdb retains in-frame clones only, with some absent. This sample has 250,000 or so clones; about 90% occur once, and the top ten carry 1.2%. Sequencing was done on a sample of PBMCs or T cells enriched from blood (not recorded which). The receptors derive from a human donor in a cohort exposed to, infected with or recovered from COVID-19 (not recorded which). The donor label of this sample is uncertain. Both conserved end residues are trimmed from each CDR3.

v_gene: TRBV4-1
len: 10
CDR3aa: ASSQLADTQY

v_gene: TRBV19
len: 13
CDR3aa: ASMETPSSYNEQF

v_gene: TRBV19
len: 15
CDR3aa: ASSLLRDRSSNQPQH

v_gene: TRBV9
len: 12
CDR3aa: ASSVGDSSYEQY

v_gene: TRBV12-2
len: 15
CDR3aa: ASRRRGQDRGFHEQY

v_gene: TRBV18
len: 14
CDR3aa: ASSPPGIGGGGTQY

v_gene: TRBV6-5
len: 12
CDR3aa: ASSYQGLSRGYT

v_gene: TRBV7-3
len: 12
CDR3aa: ASSLGTANSPLH

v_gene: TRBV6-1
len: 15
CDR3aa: ASSEAQGRTVNTEAF

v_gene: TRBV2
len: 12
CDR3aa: ASQAGGRSGELF

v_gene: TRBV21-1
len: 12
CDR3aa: ASSNHRTEETQY

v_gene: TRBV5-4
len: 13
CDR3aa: ASTRQGARGNTIY

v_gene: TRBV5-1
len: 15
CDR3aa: ASSLVMGRGTYNEQF

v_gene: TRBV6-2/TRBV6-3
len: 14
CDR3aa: ASTPSGDRGQETQY

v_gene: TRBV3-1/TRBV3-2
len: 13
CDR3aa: ASSPQPGGLNIQY

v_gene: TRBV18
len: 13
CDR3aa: ASSQRQGWDTEAF

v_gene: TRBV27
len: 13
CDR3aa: ASSRVDRLGSPLH